Shown below are 21 T cell receptor beta chains from a single sample sequenced in a study of blood T cell repertoires in COVID-19. The protocol was immunoSEQ multiplex PCR, while the TCRdb copy is restricted to in-frame clones and leaves out a portion. The data contain roughly 290,000 clones, over 75% of them singletons. The specimen sequenced was PBMCs or T cells enriched from blood (not recorded which). The origin of the receptors is a woman aged 25 to 39 who had recovered from COVID-19.

The V gene is TRBV9, the J gene TRBJ2-3; TRBD2 matches 9 bases. Unmatched junction bases numbered 9, after V lost 0 bases and J lost 7 bases. The V gene's germline CDR1 is SGDLS and CDR2 YYNGEE. There are 16 residues in the CDR3. This chain's CDR3 is CASSVEAAGGTNTQYF. In DNA, the CDR3 is TGTGCCAGCAGCGTAGAAGCGGCGGGGGGGACTAATACGCAGTATTTT. Filled out from reference TRBV9 and TRBJ2-3, the complete variable domain reads DSGVTQTPKHLITATGQRVTLRCSPRSGDLSVYWYQQSLDQGLQFLIQYYNGEERAKGNILERFSAQQFPDLHSELNLSSLELGDSALYFCASSVEAAGGTNTQYFGPGTRLTVL.

J is TRBJ1-1 and V is TRBV5-1; 11 nucleotides align to TRBD1. The CDR3 sequence is 14 residues long. Germline-derived CDR1 and CDR2 are SGHRS and YFSETQ. V trimming: 4 bases; J trimming: 4 bases; junction bases outside the gene matches: 3. CDR3: CASSPGTGGTEAFF. CDR3 nucleotide sequence: TGCGCCAGCAGCCCGGGGACAGGGGGCACTGAAGCTTTCTTT. Together with reference TRBV5-1 and TRBJ1-1, the CDR3 gives the full variable domain: KAGVTQTPRYLIKTRGQQVTLSCSPISGHRSVSWYQQTPGQGLQFLFEYFSETQRNKGNFPGRFSGRQFSNSRSEMNVSTLELGDSALYLCASSPGTGGTEAFFGQGTRLTVV.

The J gene is TRBJ1-2, the V gene TRBV7-9; 8 nucleotides match TRBD1. Germline V gives CDR1 SEHNR, CDR2 FQNEAQ (reference sequence). This CDR3 is built from 14 residues. After removal of 5 bases from V and 3 bases from J, the junction contained 5 bases not matched to a gene. The CDR3 here is CASSPRDRHYGYTF. CDR3 DNA: TGTGCCAGCAGCCCCCGGGACAGGCACTATGGCTACACCTTC.

This clone has just one count. This chain uses TRBV19 with TRBJ1-4; the match to TRBD1 covers 7 bases. Looked up from germline, CDR1 is LNHDA and CDR2 is SQIVND (reference sequence). This CDR3 spans 15 amino acids. Trimming removed 4 bases from V and 8 bases from J; junction bases left unmatched: 10. CDR3 loop: CASSNDDRAREKLFF. The CDR3 DNA is TGTGCCAGTAGTAATGACGACAGGGCACGGGAAAAACTGTTTTTT.

This clone was picked up many times. The rearrangement joins TRBV7-9 to TRBJ2-2, with a possible D match to TRBD2 (6 bases). V was pared by 6 bases and J by 5 bases, with 28 bases between. This CDR3 has 19 residues. Germline assignment: CDR1 SEHNR and CDR2 FQNEAQ (reference sequence). This CDR3 reads CASSYVRGKRAQSTGELFF. In DNA, the CDR3 is TGTGCCAGCAGTTACGTCCGAGGGAAGCGGGCACAGTCTACCGGGGAGCTGTTTTTT.

V usage is TRBV6-5 and J usage is TRBJ1-1; D is undetermined. There are 11 residues in the CDR3. Between the trimmed V and J ends, which lost 6 bases and 11 bases, there was a span of 13 bases. Germline assignment: CDR1 MNHEY and CDR2 SVGAGI. This chain's CDR3 is CASSNLREAFF. The DNA for the CDR3 is TGTGCCAGCAGCAACTTGCGGGAGGCTTTCTTT.

This clone showed up just once. The chain uses TRBV15 and TRBJ1-1; TRBD1 might be the D (5 bases). CDR3 length: 15 residues. Germline V gene data show CDR1 as LNHNV and CDR2 as YYDKDF (reference sequence). V lost 8 bases, J lost 5 bases, and 21 bases lay in between. The CDR3 region has the DNA TGTGCCACCGGGTGGGGCGAATTTAGGGGAACTGAAGCTTTCTTT. It yields the protein CATGWGEFRGTEAFF. Variable domain in full (rest from reference TRBV15 and TRBJ1-1): DAMVIQNPRYQVTQFGKPVTLSCSQTLNHNVMYWYQQKSSQAPKLLFHYYDKDFNNEADTPDNFQSRRPNTSFCFLDIRSPGLGDTAMYLCATGWGEFRGTEAFFGQGTRLTVV.

The chain has TRBV5-6 and TRBJ2-3, with D tentatively TRBD2 (5 bases). The CDR3 extends over 17 amino acids. V was cut by 4 bases and J by 2 bases, with 20 bases left in between. The germline V gene has CDR1 SGHDT and CDR2 YYEEEE. The DNA for the CDR3 is TGTGCCAGCAGCCCCGCGACCTCCTCGGGGTACACAGATACGCAGTATTTT. Encoded protein: CASSPATSSGYTDTQYF.

The sample holds a few counts of this clone. This sequence joins TRBV5-6 and TRBJ1-5; the D gene is possibly TRBD1 (6 bases). This CDR3 is built from 13 residues. V lost 10 bases, J lost 7 bases, and 18 bases lay in between. Per germline, CDR1 SGHDT and CDR2 YYEEEE. The CDR3 bases are TGTGCCGCGGCGGGGGGCTTGAAACAGCCCCAGCATTTT. Its protein product is CAAAGGLKQPQHF. The full variable domain, rest sourced from reference TRBV5-6 and TRBJ1-5, is DAGVTQSPTHLIKTRGQQVTLRCSPKSGHDTVSWYQQALGQGPQFIFQYYEEEERQRGNFPDRFSGHQFPNYSSELNVNALLLGDSALYLCAAAGGLKQPQHFGDGTRLSIL.

The genes are TRBV3-1 (or the pseudogene TRBV3-2) and TRBJ2-1, with D perhaps matching TRBD2 (5 bases). Germline V gene lookup returns CDR1 LGHDT and CDR2 YNNKEL (reference sequence). This CDR3 is 15 amino acids long. With 7 bases removed from V and 0 bases from J, the gap between germline ends came to 13 bases. DNA of the CDR3: TGTGCCAGCACCACTAGGGCGGGCTCCTACAATGAGCAGTTCTTC. Translating gives CASTTRAGSYNEQFF.

The genes are TRBV11-2 and TRBJ1-2; the D gene is possibly TRBD1 (6 bases). Germline CDR1 is SGHAT and CDR2 is FQNNGV. This CDR3 comprises 15 residues. The germline V and J ends were trimmed by 3 bases and 4 bases, with 15 bases remaining between them. In DNA form, the CDR3 reads TGTGCCAGCAGCTTCGACAGGACGGCACTCTATGGCTACACCTTC. As protein: CASSFDRTALYGYTF.

The chain recombines TRBV28 with TRBJ2-7, with TRBD1 identical over 8 bases. Germline CDR1 reads MDHEN; CDR2 reads SYDVKM. The CDR3 is made up of 15 amino acids. Unmatched junction bases numbered 6, after V lost 3 bases and J lost 2 bases. The CDR3 reads CASSFSGQVTYEQYF. For the CDR3, the DNA is TGTGCCAGCAGTTTTTCGGGACAGGTTACCTACGAGCAGTACTTC. Drawing the rest from reference TRBV28 and TRBJ2-7, the complete variable domain is DVKVTQSSRYLVKRTGEKVFLECVQDMDHENMFWYRQDPGLGLRLIYFSYDVKMKEKGDIPEGYSVSREKKERFSLILESASTNQTSMYLCASSFSGQVTYEQYFGPGTRLTVT.

CDR3 region: CASRPSGGWNTEAFF. CDR3 bases: TGTGCCAGCAGACCTAGCGGAGGGTGGAACACTGAAGCTTTCTTT. J is TRBJ1-1 and V is TRBV7-9, with D uncertain. The CDR3 sequence is 15 residues long. Germline CDR1 SEHNR, CDR2 FQNEAQ (reference sequence). Between the trimmed V and J ends, which lost 6 bases and 1 base, there was a span of 15 bases.

The chain employs TRBV2 and TRBJ2-6, with 7 nucleotides matching TRBD1. V shed 8 bases, J shed 0 bases, and the junction held 10 bases outside the gene matches. There are 17 residues in the CDR3. Germline assignment: CDR1 SNHLY and CDR2 FYNNEI. The CDR3 DNA reads as TGTGCCAGCTGGGGACGGGACAGCCTCTCTGGGGCCAACGTCCTGACTTTC. Protein: CASWGRDSLSGANVLTF.

This clone has a handful of counts. The chain employs TRBV6-4 and TRBJ2-3; TRBD2 matches 8 bases. CDR1 MRHNA and CDR2 SNTAGT come from the germline V gene. The CDR3 sequence is 14 residues long. V was clipped by 6 bases and J by 0 bases; unmatched bases: 2. CDR3 DNA: TGTGCCAGCAGCACTAGCGGTAGCACAGATACGCAGTATTTT. Protein: CASSTSGSTDTQYF.

The rearrangement joins TRBV28 to TRBJ1-5; D may be TRBD1 (6 bases). This CDR3 is 15 amino acids long. The V end lost 9 bases, the J end lost 7 bases, and 22 bases lay between the germline ends. Germline V gene sequence: CDR1 MDHEN, CDR2 SYDVKM. The chain's CDR3 is CASERGGAVNQPQHF. CDR3 nucleotides: TGTGCCAGTGAAAGGGGGGGGGCCGTCAACCAGCCCCAGCATTTT.

The chain is built from TRBV29-1 and TRBJ2-3; possibly TRBD1 for D (5 bases). The CDR3 has 13 residues. Germline V gives CDR1 SQVTM, CDR2 ANQGSEA. V lost 7 bases, J lost 7 bases, and 18 bases lay in between. The CDR3 region has the DNA TGCAGCGGTTTGACAGTTTCTCTAAATACGCAGTATTTT. It is translated as CSGLTVSLNTQYF.

The genes are TRBV2 and TRBJ1-3; 10 bases fit TRBD1. There are 16 residues in the CDR3. V shed 6 bases, J shed 0 bases, and the junction held 5 bases outside the gene matches. The germline CDR1 and CDR2 sequences are SNHLY and FYNNEI. The CDR3 loop reads CASRGQGHHSGNTIYF. In nucleotides, the CDR3 is TGTGCCAGCAGGGGACAGGGGCATCACTCTGGAAACACCATATATTTT.

A single count supports this clone. The rearrangement uses TRBV5-4 and TRBJ2-1; the D gene is possibly TRBD2 (7 bases). The V end was cut by 0 bases, the J end by 7 bases, with 17 bases between. The germline gives CDR1 SGHNT, CDR2 YYREEE (reference sequence). CDR3 length equals 16 residues. CDR3 sequence: CASSLAGGGLGNEQFF. The CDR3 DNA is TGTGCCAGCAGCTTGGCCGGCGGGGGCCTGGGGAATGAGCAGTTCTTC.

The chain uses TRBV25-1 and TRBJ1-2, with 7 bases identical to TRBD1. Germline trimming cut 8 bases from V and 7 bases from J; bases unmatched to any gene: 13. The CDR3 totals 14 residues. Per the germline V gene, CDR1 is MGHDK and CDR2 is SYGVNS. CDR3 loop: CASWDSSLVGGYTF. Written as DNA, the CDR3 is TGTGCCAGCTGGGACAGCTCCCTAGTCGGTGGCTACACCTTC.

The CDR3 coding sequence is TGTGCCATCACGGGACAGGGGGCGAACACTGAAGCTTTCTTT. Its translation is CAITGQGANTEAFF. The chain couples TRBV10-3 to TRBJ1-1; 12 nucleotides agree with TRBD1. Germline loops: CDR1 ENHRY, CDR2 SYGVKD. This CDR3 has 14 residues. Germline trimming cut 7 bases from V and 1 base from J; bases unmatched to any gene: 1.